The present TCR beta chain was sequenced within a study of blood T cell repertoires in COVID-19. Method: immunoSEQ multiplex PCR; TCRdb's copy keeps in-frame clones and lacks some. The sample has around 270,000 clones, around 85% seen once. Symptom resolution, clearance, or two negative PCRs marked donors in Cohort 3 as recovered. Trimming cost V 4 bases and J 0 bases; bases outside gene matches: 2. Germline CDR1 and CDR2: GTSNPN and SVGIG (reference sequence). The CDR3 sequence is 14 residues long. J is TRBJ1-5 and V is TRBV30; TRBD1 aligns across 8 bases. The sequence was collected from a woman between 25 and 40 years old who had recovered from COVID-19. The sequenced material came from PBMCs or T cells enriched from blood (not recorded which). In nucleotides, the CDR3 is TGTGCCTGGACGGACAGGGCTAGCAATCAGCCCCAGCATTTT. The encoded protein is CAWTDRASNQPQHF.